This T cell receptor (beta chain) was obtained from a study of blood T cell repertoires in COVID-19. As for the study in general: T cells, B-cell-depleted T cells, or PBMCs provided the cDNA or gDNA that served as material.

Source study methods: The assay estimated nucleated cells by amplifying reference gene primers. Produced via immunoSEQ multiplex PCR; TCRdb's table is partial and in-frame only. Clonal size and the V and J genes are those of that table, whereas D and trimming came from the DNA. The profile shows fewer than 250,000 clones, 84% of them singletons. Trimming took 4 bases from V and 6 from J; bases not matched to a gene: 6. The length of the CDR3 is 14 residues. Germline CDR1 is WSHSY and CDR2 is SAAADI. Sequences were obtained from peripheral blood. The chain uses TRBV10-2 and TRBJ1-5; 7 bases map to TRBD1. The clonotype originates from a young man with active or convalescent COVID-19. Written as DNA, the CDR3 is TGCGCCAGCAGTGCGGACAGGTTGGGTCAGCCCCAGCATTTT. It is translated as CASSADRLGQPQHF.